Below, one T cell receptor beta chain is given with its context. Its cognate antigen is unknown. The sample originates from a study of cytomegalovirus exposure and HLA in healthy donors. PCR involved 60 Vbeta and 13 Jbeta primers. Only in-frame clones appear in the TCRdb table, and some are missing; sequencing was by immunoSEQ multiplex PCR. This sample has about 190,000 clones, with 74% found just once. This CDR3 comprises 15 residues. Trimming took 6 bases from V and 4 from J; bases not matched to a gene: 9. CDR1 is SGHAT, CDR2 FQNNGV, per germline. The study's findings and limits: Available immune exposure information covered CMV serostatus only.

Sequenced material: PBMCs. This TCR derives from a woman aged 25 to 45 in good health and CMV-seropositive. The gene calls are TRBV11-2 and TRBJ2-5; 9 bases align to TRBD1. The CDR3: CASRIRQGGGETQYF. The CDR3, as DNA: TGTGCCAGCAGGATCCGACAGGGGGGAGGAGAGACCCAGTACTTC.